These 4 T cell receptor beta chains came from one sample sequenced in a study of T-cell reconstitution after alpha-beta-depleted transplantation in children (dated by TCRdb to the mid-2010s). The library relied on PCR. The instrument was an Illumina HiSeq 2500. To normalize quantification of the TCRbeta repertoire, the TCR libraries were built with molecular barcoding that relied on unique molecular identifiers. Starting from the raw public reads, TCRdb applied fastp trimming at Q25, assembled clones with MiXCR and retained in-frame beta chains. Entries are consolidated by CDR3 protein sequence, retaining the most common genes and DNA. The sample contains tens of thousands of distinct CDR3 sequences, approximately 14% of them found a single time. The ten largest clones add up to about 25% of the sample. Explained via the paper, the treatment or condition label denotes: allogeneic hematopoietic cell transplantation with graft depleted of TCRalphabeta T cells and CD19 B cells.

The source was PBMCs, mostly from graft donor cells, collected 180 days after TCRalphabeta/CD19-depleted stem cell transplant. The receptors originated from a male patient between 2 and 10 years old who had a stem cell transplant for acute lymphoblastic leukemia, so the T cells may come from the graft donor.

In its sample, this clonotype was seen a few times. This chain uses TRBV6-5 with TRBJ1-2; tentative D call: TRBD1 (6 bases). CDR1 and CDR2 from the germline V gene are MNHEY and SVGAGI. V dropped 0 bases and J dropped 5 bases, with 16 bases sitting between them. The CDR3 has 16 amino acids. The CDR3 nucleotides are TGTGCCAGCAGTTACTCGCCCGCAACAGGGCTTTATGGCTACACCTTC. Translation gives CASSYSPATGLYGYTF.

This chain connects TRBV6-2 or TRBV6-3 to TRBJ1-6; D may be TRBD1 (5 bases). V was cut by 7 bases and J by 6 bases, with 19 bases left in between. The CDR3 contains 16 residues. Looked up from germline, CDR1 is MNHEY and CDR2 is SVGEGT. CDR3: CASTKEGTGFNSPLHF. The CDR3, as DNA: TGTGCCAGCACCAAGGAGGGTACAGGCTTTAATTCACCCCTCCACTTT.

This chain joins TRBV29-1 and TRBJ1-1; D ambiguous. Deletions cut 4 bases from V and 1 base from J, with 13 bases between. CDR1 and CDR2 (germline): SQVTM, ANQGSEA. CDR3 length: 14 residues. The CDR3 is CSVALQPANTEAFF. CDR3 DNA: TGCAGCGTTGCCCTTCAGCCTGCGAACACTGAAGCTTTCTTT.

The J gene is TRBJ2-5, the V gene TRBV7-2, with D possibly called TRBD1 or TRBD2 (5 bases each). The V end was cut by 3 bases, the J end by 5 bases, with 7 bases between. Germline V CDR1 and CDR2: SGHTA, FQGNSA. The CDR3 is 12 amino acids. The DNA of the CDR3 is TGTGCCAGCAGCTTCGGGACCGAGACCCAGTACTTC. Translation: CASSFGTETQYF. The variable domain in full, with the rest retrieved from reference TRBV7-2 and TRBJ2-5, is GAGVSQSPSNKVTEKGKDVELRCDPISGHTALYWYRQSLGQGLEFLIYFQGNSAPDKSGLPSDRFSAERTGGSVSTLTIQRTQQEDSAVYLCASSFGTETQYFGPGTRLLVL.